This TCR beta chain stems from a study of T cells in Graves' hyperthyroidism and ophthalmopathy. General study results and limits: Ophthalmopathy, as predicted by the model, came a median 6.5 months after the prediction.

Lactation, pregnancy, other autoimmune disease or uncontrolled infection led to exclusion of patients. V lost 5 bases, J lost 4 bases, and 8 bases stayed unmatched. The CDR3 has 16 residues. The germline V gene encodes CDR1 LNHNV and CDR2 YYDKDF (reference sequence). On this clonotype: What it binds is unknown.

TCR beta CDR3 regions were amplified from RNA. HTBI primers were employed in a first-round RT-PCR of the TCR CDR3. TCRdb reprocessed the multiplex PCR reads with MiXCR, giving one entry per CDR3 protein. The sample holds under 700,000 distinct CDR3 sequences, 40% to 55% seen once. The sequenced sample was peripheral blood or thyroid tissue (not recorded which). The TCR sequence derives from a woman younger than 35 with Graves' hyperthyroidism. This chain connects TRBV15 to TRBJ2-6; TRBD1 aligns across 7 bases. The CDR3 nucleotides are TGTGCCACCAGCGAACATGACAGGGCCGGGGCCAACGTCCTGACTTTC. Protein sequence: CATSEHDRAGANVLTF.